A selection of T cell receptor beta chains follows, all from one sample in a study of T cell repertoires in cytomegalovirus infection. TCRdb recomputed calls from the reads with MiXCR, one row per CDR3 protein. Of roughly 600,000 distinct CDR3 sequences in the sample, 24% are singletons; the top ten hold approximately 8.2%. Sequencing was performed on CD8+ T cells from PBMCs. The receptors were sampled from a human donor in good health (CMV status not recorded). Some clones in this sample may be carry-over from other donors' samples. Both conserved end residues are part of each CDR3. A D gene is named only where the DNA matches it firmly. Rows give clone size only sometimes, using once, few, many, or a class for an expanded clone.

DNA: TGTGCCAGCAGCTTCCAGACAGGGGCAAACATTCAGTACTTC
CDR3: CASSFQTGANIQYF
J: TRBJ2-4
V: TRBV7-9
D: TRBD1
size: NA

DNA: TGTGCCAGCAGTTACAGGGAGCAGAGGCCCTACAATGAGCAGTTCTTC
CDR3: CASSYREQRPYNEQFF
J: TRBJ2-1
V: TRBV2
D: NA
size: few

DNA: TGTGCCAGCAGCCAGGACAGGGCTGGAGAGACCCAGTACTTC
CDR3: CASSQDRAGETQYF
J: TRBJ2-5
V: TRBV13
D: TRBD1
size: few

DNA: TGTGCCAGTAGGGGGGGGTTCATTCAGTACTTC
CDR3: CASRGGFIQYF
J: TRBJ2-4
V: TRBV19
D: TRBD2
size: few

DNA: TGTGCCAGCAGTTACTCGTTCCCGGACAGGGGCACAGATACGCAGTATTTT
CDR3: CASSYSFPDRGTDTQYF
J: TRBJ2-3
V: TRBV6-5
D: TRBD1
size: many

DNA: TGTGCCAGCAGCTCCGCGGAGGGTCAGGACGAGCAGTACTTC
CDR3: CASSSAEGQDEQYF
J: TRBJ2-7
V: TRBV7-9
D: NA
size: NA

DNA: TGCGCCAGCAGCCAAGATGCCCTAGCGGGGGGCGAGACCCAGTACTTC
CDR3: CASSQDALAGGETQYF
J: TRBJ2-5
V: TRBV4-1
D: TRBD2
size: NA

DNA: TGTGCCAGCGCTAAAGGGACGCCTGAGCAGTACTTC
CDR3: CASAKGTPEQYF
J: TRBJ2-7
V: TRBV7-9
D: NA
size: many

DNA: TGTGCCAGAAGTCCTAGCGGGGGGACTAACAATGAGCAGTTCTTC
CDR3: CARSPSGGTNNEQFF
J: TRBJ2-1
V: TRBV6-1
D: TRBD2
size: few

DNA: TGTGCCAGCAGTTACTCCATCGCCGAGGATCAGCCCCAGCATTTT
CDR3: CASSYSIAEDQPQHF
J: TRBJ1-5
V: TRBV6-2/TRBV6-3
D: NA
size: NA

DNA: TGCAGCGTTGAAGACCGGATCATCTATGGCTACACCTTC
CDR3: CSVEDRIIYGYTF
J: TRBJ1-2
V: TRBV29-1
D: NA
size: few

DNA: TGTGCCAGCAGCTTTGCGGATGAAGCTTTCTTT
CDR3: CASSFADEAFF
J: TRBJ1-1
V: TRBV7-9
D: NA
size: NA

DNA: TGTGCCACCAGTGATTCTGGGGTCAATGAGCAGTTCTTC
CDR3: CATSDSGVNEQFF
J: TRBJ2-1
V: TRBV24-1
D: NA
size: NA

DNA: TGTGCCAGCAGCCCGCCAGGGTCTAATTCACCCCTCCACTTT
CDR3: CASSPPGSNSPLHF
J: TRBJ1-6
V: TRBV7-2
D: NA
size: many

DNA: TGTGCCAGCAGTCTTCAGAAGGGAGGGCGAACTGGGGAGTCTAATCAGCCCCAGCATTTT
CDR3: CASSLQKGGRTGESNQPQHF
J: TRBJ1-5
V: TRBV6-6
D: NA
size: few

DNA: TGTGCCAGCAGCTTAATCCCGGGACAGGGGGCTAGGGAGCTGTTTTTT
CDR3: CASSLIPGQGARELFF
J: TRBJ2-2
V: TRBV7-3
D: TRBD1
size: many

DNA: TGTGCCAGCAGTTCCGACCGTACAGAACTGTTTTTT
CDR3: CASSSDRTELFF
J: TRBJ1-4
V: TRBV6-6
D: NA
size: few

DNA: TGTGCCAGTAGTCAAAGGACAGGGAACTACGAGCAGTACTTC
CDR3: CASSQRTGNYEQYF
J: TRBJ2-7
V: TRBV6-2/TRBV6-3
D: TRBD1
size: NA

DNA: TGTGCCAGCAGCCTTCGACAGGGAGTGATGTCTGAAGCTTTCTTT
CDR3: CASSLRQGVMSEAFF
J: TRBJ1-1
V: TRBV7-2
D: TRBD1
size: many

DNA: TGTGCCAGCAGCCGGGGACACCAAGAGACCCAGTACTTC
CDR3: CASSRGHQETQYF
J: TRBJ2-5
V: TRBV7-8
D: NA
size: many

DNA: TGCGCCAGCAGCTTGGGTGCCCTCTACGAGCAGTACTTC
CDR3: CASSLGALYEQYF
J: TRBJ2-7
V: TRBV5-1
D: NA
size: few

DNA: TGTGCCAGCAGCCAAGAAAGGTGGGCAGAGGAAGCTTTCTTT
CDR3: CASSQERWAEEAFF
J: TRBJ1-1
V: TRBV14
D: NA
size: NA

DNA: TGTGCCAGCAGTTACCTACTGTCGACAGGGCAATATGGCTACACCTTC
CDR3: CASSYLLSTGQYGYTF
J: TRBJ1-2
V: TRBV6-5
D: TRBD1
size: many

DNA: TGTGCCAGCAGTTTGACAGGGAGCACTGAAGCTTTCTTT
CDR3: CASSLTGSTEAFF
J: TRBJ1-1
V: TRBV7-9
D: TRBD1
size: many

DNA: TGTGCCAGCAGTGAAGCGCTACAGCATTGGTGCGAGCAGTACTTC
CDR3: CASSEALQHWCEQYF
J: TRBJ2-7
V: TRBV2
D: NA
size: NA

DNA: TGTGCCAGCAGCGTTTTCCGACCGGGGGCCGGGGCAGATACGCAGTGTTTT
CDR3: CASSVFRPGAGADTQCF
J: TRBJ2-3
V: TRBV6-2/TRBV6-3
D: NA
size: NA